Below are 31 T cell receptor beta chains sequenced from a single sample in a study of technical replicates of blood from a handful of donors. Profiled with immunoSEQ multiplex PCR; TCRdb holds only in-frame clones, not every one. The data hold roughly 80,000 clones, with under 96% observed a single time. The sample was T cells isolated from PBMCs. All receptors come from a human donor in good health.

The chain joins TRBV7-9 to TRBJ2-3, with 11 bases matching TRBD2. The length of the CDR3 is 16 residues. The germline V gene encodes CDR1 SEHNR and CDR2 FQNEAQ (reference sequence). Losses at the gene ends were 5 bases for V and 0 bases for J; bases not matched to a gene: 4. Written as DNA, the CDR3 is TGTGCCAGCAGCCCGGGACTAGCGGCTAGCACAGATACGCAGTATTTT. Its protein is CASSPGLAASTDTQYF.

This chain uses TRBV2 with TRBJ2-7; 11 nucleotides agree with TRBD2. This CDR3 has 14 residues. The trim removed 4 bases at V and 7 bases at J, leaving 6 bases unmatched. Germline CDR1 SNHLY, CDR2 FYNNEI. The CDR3, as DNA: TGTGCCAGCAGTGTATCAAGGACTAGCGGGGAGCAGTACTTC. Protein: CASSVSRTSGEQYF.

The rearrangement uses TRBV11-2 and TRBJ1-4, with TRBD1 matching 7 bases. Germline CDR1 SGHAT, CDR2 FQNNGV. Unmatched junction bases numbered 5, after V lost 5 bases and J lost 8 bases. The CDR3 totals 13 residues. DNA of the CDR3: TGTGCCAGCAGCGCGGGACAGCTGGAAAAACTGTTTTTT. It specifies CASSAGQLEKLFF.

The rearrangement uses TRBV5-1 and TRBJ1-1; 7 bases map to TRBD1. V shed 1 base, J shed 6 bases, and the junction held 6 bases outside the gene matches. Germline lookup yields CDR1 SGHRS and CDR2 YFSETQ. The CDR3 is 14 amino acids. In nucleotides, the CDR3 is TGCGCCAGCAGCTTGCTTGTAGGGGGCTCTGAAGCTTTCTTT. This encodes CASSLLVGGSEAFF.

V and J are TRBV12-5 and TRBJ1-1; TRBD1 matches at 7 bases. Germline V gene data show CDR1 as LGHNT and CDR2 as FRNRAP. The CDR3 contains 17 residues. The V and J ends lost 1 base and 0 bases, in that order; junction bases with no gene match: 8. CDR3 region: CASGLGQGDWMNTEAFF. The CDR3 bases are TGTGCTAGTGGTTTGGGACAGGGCGACTGGATGAACACTGAAGCTTTCTTT.

The count of this clone is one. The rearrangement links TRBV28 to TRBJ2-6; no firm D call. This CDR3 is 15 amino acids long. Trimming pared 5 bases from V and 3 bases from J, leaving 11 bases between. From germline, CDR1 is MDHEN and CDR2 SYDVKM. The CDR3 is CASSHMASGANVLTF. The DNA of the CDR3 is TGTGCCAGCAGTCATATGGCCAGTGGGGCCAACGTCCTGACTTTC.

This chain joins TRBV2 and TRBJ1-5; D is possibly TRBD1 (6 bases). The V gene's germline CDR1 is SNHLY and CDR2 FYNNEI. The CDR3 covers 16 residues. Deletions cut 2 bases from V and 4 bases from J, with 15 bases between. The CDR3: CASSETGHQGNQPQHF. The CDR3 bases are TGTGCCAGCAGTGAAACGGGACACCAGGGGAATCAGCCCCAGCATTTT.

A single count supports this clone. The gene calls are TRBV6-9 and TRBJ2-7; D is perhaps TRBD2 (5 bases). The CDR3 contains 16 residues. Germline V gives CDR1 MNHGY, CDR2 SVAAGI. Trimming removed 2 bases from V and 0 bases from J, with 14 bases in between. The CDR3 DNA reads as TGTGCCAGCAGTTATCCCCTAGCACCATACTCCTACGAGCAGTACTTC. It codes for CASSYPLAPYSYEQYF.

This chain connects TRBV28 to TRBJ1-5, with D possibly being TRBD1 (5 bases). From germline, CDR1 is MDHEN and CDR2 SYDVKM. Deletions cut 11 bases from V and 2 bases from J, with 13 bases between. The CDR3 spans 13 residues. In DNA form, the CDR3 reads TGTGCCTGCGGGGGGGTTCGCAATCAGCCCCAGCATTTT. Translated, it gives CACGGVRNQPQHF.

The CDR3 spells CASSGRDRMNTEAFF. Here the CDR3 DNA reads TGTGCCAGCAGCGGCCGGGACAGGATGAACACTGAAGCTTTCTTT. This chain links TRBV9 with TRBJ1-1; 8 bases agree with TRBD1. V gave up 3 bases and J gave up 0 bases; unmatched junction bases: 4. CDR1 and CDR2 (germline): SGDLS, YYNGEE. The CDR3 has 15 amino acids.

The V gene is TRBV4-2, the J gene TRBJ2-1, with TRBD1 matching 8 bases. Trimming at V came to 2 bases and at J to 2 bases, leaving 5 bases not matched to a gene. The length of the CDR3 is 16 residues. Germline V gene lookup returns CDR1 LGHNA and CDR2 YNFKEQ. CDR3 loop: CASSQPDRGTYNEQFF. The CDR3 nucleotides are TGTGCCAGCAGCCAACCAGACAGGGGTACCTACAATGAGCAGTTCTTC.

V usage is TRBV5-5 and J usage is TRBJ2-2, with D perhaps matching TRBD2 (6 bases). This CDR3 is 13 amino acids long. Germline V gives CDR1 SGHKS, CDR2 YYEKEE (reference sequence). Between the trimmed V and J ends, which lost 6 bases and 7 bases, there was a span of 13 bases. This chain's CDR3 is CASNVEGVGELFF. The DNA of the CDR3 is TGTGCCAGCAACGTGGAGGGCGTCGGGGAGCTGTTTTTT.

The J gene is TRBJ1-1, the V gene TRBV29-1, with TRBD1 matching 8 bases. The CDR3 totals 13 residues. CDR1 and CDR2 (germline): SQVTM, ANQGSEA. With 3 bases clipped from V and 5 bases from J, the junction kept 5 bases outside the gene matches. In nucleotides, the CDR3 is TGCAGCGTTGAGGACAGGGAGTTGACTGAAGCTTTCTTT. It specifies CSVEDRELTEAFF.

This clone was seen more than once but under ten times. V gene TRBV14 combines with J gene TRBJ1-1; unclear D gene. There are 17 residues in the CDR3. The germline CDR1 and CDR2 sequences are SGHDN and FVKESK. Trimming took 2 bases from V and 5 from J, leaving 21 bases between them. The CDR3 DNA reads TGTGCCAGCAGCCAAACGATGGGGAAGAGCGGACCAACTGAAGCTTTCTTT. Translated: CASSQTMGKSGPTEAFF.

V usage is TRBV4-2 and J usage is TRBJ2-1; a possible D gene is TRBD2 (5 bases). This CDR3 region has 16 residues. Trimming took off 0 bases at V and 5 bases at J, with 14 bases between the two ends. CDR1 and CDR2 from the germline V gene are LGHNA and YNFKEQ. The CDR3 DNA reads TGTGCCAGCAGCCAAGATGTGGGAGAGTACGACAATGAGCAGTTCTTC. Encoded protein: CASSQDVGEYDNEQFF.

This sequence joins TRBV30 and TRBJ1-2; no clear D. The CDR3 spans 12 residues. The V end lost 2 bases, the J end lost 11 bases, and 15 bases lay between the germline ends. The germline CDR1 and CDR2 sequences are GTSNPN and SVGIG (reference sequence). CDR3 sequence (DNA): TGTGCCTGGAGTATTACCGGCGGAGTATACACCTTC. Encoded protein: CAWSITGGVYTF.

The V gene is TRBV7-9, the J gene TRBJ2-7; 13 positions agree with TRBD2. Germline V gene sequence: CDR1 SEHNR, CDR2 FQNEAQ (reference sequence). The CDR3 loop spans 15 amino acids. With V trimmed by 5 bases and J by 6 bases, 7 bases remained unmatched. CDR3 DNA: TGTGCCAGCAGCGATACTAGCGGGAGGGCCCGCGAGCAGTACTTC. Translation gives CASSDTSGRAREQYF.

The rearrangement uses TRBV11-2 and TRBJ2-1, with 8 positions matching TRBD2. With V trimmed by 1 base and J by 7 bases, 6 bases remained unmatched. The length of the CDR3 is 15 residues. Germline V gene sequence: CDR1 SGHAT, CDR2 FQNNGV. The CDR3 spells CASSLAGGPKNEQFF. Written as DNA, the CDR3 is TGTGCCAGCAGCTTAGCGGGAGGGCCTAAAAATGAGCAGTTCTTC.

The CDR3 DNA reads TGTGCCAGCAGCTTAGGAAGGGGGACTGAAGCTTTCTTT. The encoded protein is CASSLGRGTEAFF. This rearrangement joins TRBV13 to TRBJ1-1; tentatively, D is TRBD1 (6 bases). The V and J ends lost 0 bases and 5 bases respectively, with 7 bases between them. The CDR3 has 13 amino acids. From germline, CDR1 is PRHDT and CDR2 FYEKMQ (reference sequence).

This clone was observed once. This chain uses TRBV4-3 with TRBJ2-1; D possibly corresponds to TRBD2 (5 bases). The CDR3 spans 15 residues. Germline assignment: CDR1 LGHNA and CDR2 YSLEER. V was trimmed by 0 bases and J by 8 bases, leaving 14 bases between them. The CDR3 sequence is CASSQERAYADEQFF. In DNA form, the CDR3 reads TGCGCCAGCAGCCAAGAGAGGGCTTACGCCGATGAGCAGTTCTTC.

The rearrangement links TRBV27 to TRBJ1-1; a weak D match, TRBD1 (5 bases). Between the trimmed V and J ends, which lost 5 bases and 4 bases, there was a span of 20 bases. CDR3 length: 16 residues. Germline V gene data show CDR1 as MNHEY and CDR2 as SMNVEV (reference sequence). The CDR3 region is CASSRLKIRGVTEAFF. As DNA, the CDR3 is TGTGCCAGCAGTCGCCTCAAGATCCGGGGGGTCACTGAAGCTTTCTTT.

This chain connects TRBV7-6 to TRBJ1-3; TRBD1 aligns across 7 bases. V lost 0 bases to trimming and J lost 3 bases; unmatched junction nucleotides: 5. This CDR3 is built from 16 residues. CDR1 is SGHVS, CDR2 FNYEAQ, per germline. The CDR3 DNA sequence: TGTGCCAGCAGCTTAGCTACGACAGGGTATGGAAACACCATATATTTT. This translates into CASSLATTGYGNTIYF.

The V call is TRBV5-1, the J call TRBJ2-1, with D possibly matching TRBD2 (5 bases). The germline gives CDR1 SGHRS, CDR2 YFSETQ. CDR3 length: 15 amino acids. Trimming stripped 0 bases from V and 0 bases from J, with 7 bases between. CDR3 nucleotides: TGCGCCAGCAGCTTGGATAGCGTCTCCTACAATGAGCAGTTCTTC. Residues: CASSLDSVSYNEQFF.

The chain joins TRBV9 to TRBJ2-3; D gene ambiguous. V was trimmed by 3 bases and J by 2 bases, leaving 4 bases between them. CDR3 size: 12 residues. The germline CDR1 and CDR2 sequences are SGDLS and YYNGEE. The CDR3 sequence: CASSAYTDTQYF. CDR3 sequence (DNA): TGTGCCAGCAGCGCTTACACAGATACGCAGTATTTT.

This clone has a single count. The rearrangement links TRBV5-4 to TRBJ2-5; D is possibly TRBD2 (6 bases). CDR3 length: 15 residues. CDR1 and CDR2 from the germline V gene are SGHNT and YYREEE (reference sequence). Trimming removed 0 bases from V and 5 bases from J, with 14 bases in between. The CDR3 here is CASSLAYTSMETQYF. CDR3 in DNA: TGTGCCAGCAGCTTGGCCTACACTAGCATGGAGACCCAGTACTTC. Based on the CDR3 plus reference TRBV5-4 and TRBJ2-5, the full variable domain is ETGVTQSPTHLIKTRGQQVTLRCSSQSGHNTVSWYQQALGQGPQFIFQYYREEENGRGNFPPRFSGLQFPNYSSELNVNALELDDSALYLCASSLAYTSMETQYFGPGTRLLVL.

The chain couples TRBV7-8 to TRBJ1-3, with D possibly TRBD1 on 6 matching bases. The germline V and J ends were trimmed by 2 bases and 5 bases, with 16 bases remaining between them. Germline V gene data show CDR1 as SGHVS and CDR2 as FQNEAQ. The CDR3 contains 16 residues. CDR3 nucleotides: TGTGCCAGCAGCTTAAGGGCAGGGGCGGTACGAAACACCATATATTTT. Its protein product is CASSLRAGAVRNTIYF.

This rearrangement joins TRBV12-5 to TRBJ2-7, with D tentatively TRBD2 (5 bases). There are 14 residues in the CDR3. The V gene's germline CDR1 is LGHNT and CDR2 FRNRAP. The germline V and J ends were trimmed by 1 base and 3 bases, with 10 bases remaining between them. The CDR3, as DNA: TGTGCTAGTGGTTTGGGGCAAGGACTCTACGAGCAGTACTTC. Translating it yields CASGLGQGLYEQYF.

The rearrangement joins TRBV9 to TRBJ2-3; 9 nucleotides line up with TRBD1. V dropped 3 bases and J dropped 6; count of bases not matched to a gene: 14. Germline CDR1 is SGDLS and CDR2 is YYNGEE. This CDR3 comprises 17 residues. The chain's CDR3 is CASSGGQGNGGSDTQYF. In nucleotides, the CDR3 is TGTGCCAGCAGCGGGGGACAGGGTAACGGGGGATCGGATACGCAGTATTTT.

The chain uses TRBV5-1 and TRBJ1-2; TRBD1 aligns across 9 bases. V lost 3 bases to trimming and J lost 3 bases; unmatched junction nucleotides: 6. The germline V gene has CDR1 SGHRS and CDR2 YFSETQ. This CDR3 region has 15 residues. CDR3 coding DNA: TGCGCCAGCAGCTCCATACAGGGGGCGCACTATGGCTACACCTTC. Protein sequence: CASSSIQGAHYGYTF.

This chain links TRBV9 with TRBJ2-7, with D possibly being TRBD2 (5 bases). The germline CDR1 and CDR2 sequences are SGDLS and YYNGEE. The CDR3 spans 17 residues. Trimming shortened V by 0 bases and J by 5 bases, and 21 bases separated the two germline ends. The CDR3 sequence: CASSVAGSQYSPHEQYF. CDR3 DNA sequence: TGTGCCAGCAGCGTAGCTGGGAGTCAGTACAGCCCCCACGAGCAGTACTTC. Filled out from reference TRBV9 and TRBJ2-7, the complete variable domain reads DSGVTQTPKHLITATGQRVTLRCSPRSGDLSVYWYQQSLDQGLQFLIQYYNGEERAKGNILERFSAQQFPDLHSELNLSSLELGDSALYFCASSVAGSQYSPHEQYFGPGTRLTVT.

This chain joins TRBV7-9 and TRBJ2-2; 10 bases agree with TRBD1. This CDR3 is built from 16 residues. CDR1 and CDR2 (germline): SEHNR, FQNEAQ (reference sequence). The junction had 10 bases not matched to a gene; V was cut back by 5 bases and J by 7 bases. The CDR3 is CASSGTGTGAGGELFF. The CDR3 nucleotides read TGTGCCAGCAGCGGTACCGGGACAGGGGCCGGCGGGGAGCTGTTTTTT.